In this sample, the clone carrying this T cell receptor beta chain turned up a few times. Its antigen remains unknown. CDR3 length: 15 amino acids. The V gene's germline CDR1 is SGHRS and CDR2 YFSETQ. The V and J ends lost 2 bases and 0 bases, in that order; junction bases with no gene match: 3. The record originates from a study of cytomegalovirus exposure and HLA in healthy donors. General study results and limits: As a later analysis revealed, most CMV-associated TCR beta chains appeared HLA-restricted. Some TCR beta chains (roughly 160 of them) were listed as cytomegalovirus-associated. Clonal expansion was found to be greater in HLA-associated TCR beta chains than in equally common others in a later analysis.

The PCR made use of 60 Vbeta and 13 Jbeta primers. Assay: immunoSEQ multiplex PCR; the TCRdb copy retains only in-frame clones and omits some. The data show 60,000 to 75,000 clones, with roughly 71% seen just once and around 10% held by the top ten. Material: PBMCs. This TCR was recovered from a woman aged 60-70 years in good health and CMV-seropositive. The chain is built from TRBV5-1 and TRBJ1-1; 8 bases line up with TRBD1. The CDR3 loop is CASSFGQGMNTEAFF. The CDR3 coding sequence is TGCGCCAGCAGCTTCGGACAGGGAATGAACACTGAAGCTTTCTTT.